These T cell receptor beta chains were read from a single sample in a study of persistence of HIV-infected CD4 T cells. Sequenced by immunoSEQ multiplex PCR; TCRdb stores in-frame clones only, minus some. The repertoire holds under 40,000 clones, with around four fifths as singletons. Their recognized antigens are unknown. This specimen was CD4+ T cells sorted from PBMCs after roughly 20-hour stimulation, taken from a patient who received antiretroviral therapy. The source of these receptors is an adult woman with HIV who was CMV-seropositive. Both conserved end residues are part of each CDR3. D genes are given only for firm matches. Clone size is not always given. Where it is, it says once, few, many or a class for expanded clones.

NA	NA	TRBJ1-6	TRBV5-1	CASSLVQENSPLHF	TGCGCCAGCAGCTTGGTACAGGAAAATTCACCCCTCCACTTT
NA	NA	TRBJ1-2	TRBV19	CATLGPNYGYTF	TGTGCCACCCTGGGACCTAACTATGGCTACACCTTC
NA	NA	TRBJ2-7	TRBV28	CASRQTSSYEQYF	TGTGCCAGCAGGCAGACCAGCTCCTACGAGCAGTACTTC
NA	NA	TRBJ2-3	TRBV25-1	CASSEYNSDTQYF	TGTGCCAGCAGTGAATATAATTCGGATACGCAGTATTTT
NA	NA	TRBJ1-1	TRBV29-1	CSVLKRYSTGEAFF	TGCAGCGTGCTAAAGAGGTATTCAACAGGGGAAGCTTTCTTT
NA	NA	TRBJ2-3	TRBV6-5	CASERGDTQYF	TGTGCCAGCGAAAGGGGAGATACGCAGTATTTT
TRBD1	NA	TRBJ1-2	TRBV27	CASSPTGQGAYYGYTF	TGTGCCAGCAGTCCCACCGGACAGGGGGCGTACTATGGCTACACCTTC
NA	few	TRBJ1-1	TRBV18	CASSLRQENTEAFF	TGTGCCAGCTCATTGCGACAGGAGAACACTGAAGCTTTCTTT
NA	NA	TRBJ2-1	TRBV10-3	CAISEYNEQFF	TGTGCCATCAGTGAGTACAATGAGCAGTTCTTC
NA	few	TRBJ2-7	TRBV16	CASSQSASSYEQYF	TGTGCCAGCAGCCAATCAGCCAGCTCCTACGAGCAGTACTTC
NA	NA	TRBJ2-7	TRBV28	CASSGDTIYEQYF	TGTGCCAGCAGCGGGGACACGATCTACGAGCAGTACTTC
NA	once	TRBJ1-2	TRBV3-1/TRBV3-2	CASSHPGTLANYGYTF	TGTGCCAGCAGCCACCCAGGGACTCTCGCTAACTATGGCTACACCTTC
NA	NA	TRBJ1-4	TRBV7-2	CASSLGTLRREKLFF	TGTGCCAGCAGCTTAGGAACCCTAAGGCGGGAAAAACTGTTTTTT
NA	once	TRBJ2-7	TRBV28	CASSRPRSYEQYF	TGTGCCAGCAGCCGCCCGCGTTCCTACGAGCAGTACTTC
TRBD2	NA	TRBJ2-3	TRBV5-4	CASSHSAGSTDTQYF	TGTGCCAGCAGCCACTCAGCGGGGAGCACAGATACGCAGTATTTT
TRBD1	NA	TRBJ2-1	TRBV28	CASSRMGQGSYKEQFF	TGTGCCAGCAGTCGCATGGGACAGGGCTCTTACAAAGAGCAGTTCTTC
TRBD1	NA	TRBJ2-7	TRBV9	CASSPHPPGQGSHEQYF	TGTGCCAGCAGCCCTCACCCCCCGGGACAGGGTAGCCACGAGCAGTACTTC